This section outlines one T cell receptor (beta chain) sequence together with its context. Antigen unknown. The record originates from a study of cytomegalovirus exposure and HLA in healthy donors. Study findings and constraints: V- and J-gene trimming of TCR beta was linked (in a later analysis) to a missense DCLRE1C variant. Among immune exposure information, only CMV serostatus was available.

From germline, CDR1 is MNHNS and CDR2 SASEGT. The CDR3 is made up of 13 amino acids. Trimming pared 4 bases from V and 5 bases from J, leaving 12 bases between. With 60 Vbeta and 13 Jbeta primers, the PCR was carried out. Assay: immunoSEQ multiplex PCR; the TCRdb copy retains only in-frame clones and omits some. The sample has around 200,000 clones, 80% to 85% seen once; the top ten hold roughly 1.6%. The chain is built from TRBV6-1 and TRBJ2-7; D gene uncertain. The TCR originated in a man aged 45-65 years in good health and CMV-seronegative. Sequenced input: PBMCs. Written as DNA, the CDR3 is TGTGCCAGCAGTGTTGAAGCGTACCACGAGCAGTACTTC. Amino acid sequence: CASSVEAYHEQYF.